One T cell receptor (beta chain) is described in this entry. This clone's antigen is unknown. Per-nucleotide qualities are absent, and no much larger clonotype sits a single base away. The library was generated by PCR. The sequencing machine was an Illumina HiSeq 2500. To normalize quantification of the TCRbeta repertoire, the TCR libraries were built with molecular barcoding that relied on unique molecular identifiers. TCRdb's own reprocessing of the public reads used fastp at Q25 and MiXCR and kept productive beta chains. Records with the same CDR3 protein are collapsed into one entry carrying the most frequent genes and DNA. This sample holds some 550,000 distinct CDR3 sequences; more than 20% were observed only once. Around an eighth of the sample lies in the top ten. Taken with the paper, the label for treatment or condition translates to: allogeneic hematopoietic cell transplantation with graft depleted of TCRalphabeta T cells and CD19 B cells. The children who served as transplant recipients had been given grafts of TCRalphabeta/CD19-depleted allogeneic hematopoietic cells.

The data are from a study of T-cell reconstitution after alpha-beta-depleted transplantation in children (dated by TCRdb to 2016 to 2017). Looking at the study overall: T-cell immune reconstitution after TCRalphabeta/CD19-depleted allogeneic hematopoietic cell transplantation in children was quantitatively tracked in the study by means of TCR repertoire profiling. Beyond this particular receptor, the publication reports: In some patients, high TCRbeta diversity at day 60 was attributed to recipient T cells and intrathymic progenitors that had survived conditioning. The apparently early alphabetaT-cell count recovery about two months after transplant was reportedly dependent on only several hundred rapidly expanded clones derived from non-depleted graft cells. Over the following months the frequencies of hyperexpanded clones went down, and after one year T-cell counts and TCRbeta diversity were mostly credited to newly produced T cells.

The germline V gene provides CDR1 ENHRY and CDR2 SYGVKD. Measured from the cysteine to the phenylalanine, the CDR3 is 16 residues long. The kept DNA is CDR3 alone, 48 bases in frame from the first base. Trimming takes 0 bases off V and 7 bases off J; junction bases not matched to a gene: 7. This clonotype was obtained from a boy under two years old who had a stem cell transplant for acute myeloid leukemia, so the T cells may come from the graft donor. The sequences come from PBMCs, mostly from graft donor cells, collected 360 days after TCRalphabeta/CD19-depleted stem cell transplant. Recombination linked TRBV10-3 to TRBJ2-1, with 9 central nucleotides matching TRBD1. Here the CDR3 is given as CAISESNRGLGNEQFF. The nucleotide sequence reads TGTGCCATCAGTGAGTCGAACAGGGGGCTAGGGAATGAGCAGTTCTTC.